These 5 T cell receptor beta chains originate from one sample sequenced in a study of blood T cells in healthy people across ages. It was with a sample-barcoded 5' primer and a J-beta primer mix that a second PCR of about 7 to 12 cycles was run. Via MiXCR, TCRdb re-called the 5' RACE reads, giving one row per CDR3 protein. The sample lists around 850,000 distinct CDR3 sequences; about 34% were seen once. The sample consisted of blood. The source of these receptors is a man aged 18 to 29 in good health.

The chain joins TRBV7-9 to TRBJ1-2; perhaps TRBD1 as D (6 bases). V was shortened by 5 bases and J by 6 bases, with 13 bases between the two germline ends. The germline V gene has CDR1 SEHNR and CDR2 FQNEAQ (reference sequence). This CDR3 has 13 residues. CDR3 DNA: TGTGCCAGCAGCGCGAACAGGGAGGATGGCTACACCTTC. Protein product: CASSANREDGYTF.

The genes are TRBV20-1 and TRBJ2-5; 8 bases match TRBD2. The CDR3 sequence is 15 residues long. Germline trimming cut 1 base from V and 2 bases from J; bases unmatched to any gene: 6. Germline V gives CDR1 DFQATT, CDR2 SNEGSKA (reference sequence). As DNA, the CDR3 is TGCAGTGCTAGAGGGCCAGCGGGGGATCAAGAGACCCAGTACTTC. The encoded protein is CSARGPAGDQETQYF.

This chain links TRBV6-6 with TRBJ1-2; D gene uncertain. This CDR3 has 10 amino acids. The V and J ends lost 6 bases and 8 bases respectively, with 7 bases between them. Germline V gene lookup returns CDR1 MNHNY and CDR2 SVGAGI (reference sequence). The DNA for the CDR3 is TGTGCCAGCAGCCGACTCGGCTACACCTTC. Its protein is CASSRLGYTF.

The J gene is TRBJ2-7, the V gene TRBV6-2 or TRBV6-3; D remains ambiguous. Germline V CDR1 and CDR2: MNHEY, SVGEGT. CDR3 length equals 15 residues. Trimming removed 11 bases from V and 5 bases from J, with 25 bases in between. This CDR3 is CAGTVKGPELDEQYF. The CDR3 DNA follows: TGTGCCGGCACCGTGAAAGGACCGGAACTTGACGAGCAGTACTTC.

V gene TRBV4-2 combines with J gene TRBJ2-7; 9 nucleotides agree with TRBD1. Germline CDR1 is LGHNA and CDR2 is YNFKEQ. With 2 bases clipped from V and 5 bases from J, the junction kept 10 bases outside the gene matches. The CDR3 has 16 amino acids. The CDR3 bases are TGTGCCAGCAGCCAACCCCCGGGACAGGGTATTCACGAGCAGTACTTC. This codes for CASSQPPGQGIHEQYF.